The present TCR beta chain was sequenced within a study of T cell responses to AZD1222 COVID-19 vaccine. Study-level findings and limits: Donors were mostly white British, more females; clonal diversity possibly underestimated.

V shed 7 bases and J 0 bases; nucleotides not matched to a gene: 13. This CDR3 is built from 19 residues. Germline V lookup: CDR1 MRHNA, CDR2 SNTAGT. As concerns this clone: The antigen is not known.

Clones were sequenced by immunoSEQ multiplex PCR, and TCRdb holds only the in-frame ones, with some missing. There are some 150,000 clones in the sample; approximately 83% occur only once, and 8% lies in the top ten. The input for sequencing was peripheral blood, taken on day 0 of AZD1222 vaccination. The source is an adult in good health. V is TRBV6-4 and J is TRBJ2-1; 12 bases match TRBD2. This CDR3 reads CASTVREGTSGRSYNEQFF. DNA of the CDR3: TGTGCCAGCACCGTAAGGGAGGGGACTAGCGGGCGCTCCTACAATGAGCAGTTCTTC.